The rows below give T cell receptor beta chains drawn from one sample of a study of technical replicates of blood from a few donors. TCRdb's table, derived via immunoSEQ multiplex PCR, lists solely in-frame clones and lacks some. The data contain over 50,000 clones, 80% to 95% of them singletons. Sequencing was performed on PBMCs. The receptors derive from a human donor in good health. Some clones in this sample may be carry-over from other donors' samples. Both conserved end residues are trimmed from each CDR3. The size field is filled for only some rows; it gives once, few, many or a size class.

v_call: TRBV9
clone_size: -
cdr3_aa: ASSTPGPQF

v_call: TRBV9
clone_size: -
cdr3_aa: ASNKEGLYEQY

v_call: TRBV5-6
clone_size: once
cdr3_aa: ASSLRGGTDTQY

v_call: TRBV4-1
clone_size: -
cdr3_aa: ASSRTGDFYEQY

v_call: TRBV5-4
clone_size: -
cdr3_aa: ASSLRGKAGELF

v_call: TRBV7-9
clone_size: -
cdr3_aa: ASSPRFTGGTGELF

v_call: TRBV7-9
clone_size: -
cdr3_aa: ASSSTRTSGTSTDTQY

v_call: TRBV29-1
clone_size: -
cdr3_aa: SASSGRLNEQF

v_call: TRBV5-1
clone_size: -
cdr3_aa: ASSLAGRYNEQF

v_call: TRBV6-5
clone_size: -
cdr3_aa: ASSYSGTGDTYEQY

v_call: TRBV5-4
clone_size: -
cdr3_aa: ASTSGEELF

v_call: TRBV5-1
clone_size: -
cdr3_aa: ASSLGQGSYEQY

v_call: TRBV5-1
clone_size: -
cdr3_aa: ASSPQAGVEETQY

v_call: TRBV11-2
clone_size: -
cdr3_aa: ASSSRTSGRADTQY

v_call: TRBV5-4
clone_size: once
cdr3_aa: ASSRRQGDGYT

v_call: TRBV7-2
clone_size: -
cdr3_aa: ASSFSGSYEQY

v_call: TRBV5-1
clone_size: -
cdr3_aa: ASSRNSGRGAGELF

v_call: TRBV7-6
clone_size: -
cdr3_aa: ASSLGYRGETQY

v_call: TRBV7-6
clone_size: -
cdr3_aa: ASSLQADRNQPQH

v_call: TRBV21-1
clone_size: -
cdr3_aa: ASSSGTESTDTQY

v_call: TRBV7-6
clone_size: -
cdr3_aa: ASSLSSGGSSYEQY

v_call: TRBV19
clone_size: few
cdr3_aa: ASSEGGYSSYLGNEQF

v_call: TRBV11-2
clone_size: -
cdr3_aa: ASSLLRGDNEQF

v_call: TRBV7-9
clone_size: -
cdr3_aa: ASSGTGSYEQY

v_call: TRBV5-4
clone_size: -
cdr3_aa: ASSSSSGWGTQY

v_call: TRBV6-4
clone_size: -
cdr3_aa: ASSVYRNTEAF

v_call: TRBV11-2
clone_size: -
cdr3_aa: ASSTHRDRTYEQY

v_call: TRBV6-6
clone_size: -
cdr3_aa: ASEFGTEAF

v_call: TRBV25-1
clone_size: -
cdr3_aa: ASSAQGVMNTEAF